The subject of this entry is one TCR beta chain. Assay: immunoSEQ multiplex PCR; the TCRdb copy retains only in-frame clones and omits some. The sample lists about 70,000 clones, 75% to 90% occurring once. This record comes from a study of blood T cell repertoires in COVID-19. CDR1 and CDR2 from the germline V gene are LGHNA and YSLEER. The CDR3 has 14 amino acids. V shed 5 bases and J 5 bases; nucleotides not matched to a gene: 6. This TCR was recovered from a human donor in a cohort sampled during active COVID-19. This chain uses TRBV4-3 with TRBJ2-1; 7 positions match TRBD1. The sequenced sample consisted of peripheral blood. The CDR3 protein is CASSIGQADNEQFF. CDR3 in DNA: TGCGCCAGCAGCATAGGACAGGCCGACAATGAGCAGTTCTTC.